The 10 T cell receptor beta chains presented below share a single source sample, sequenced in a study of blood T cells in healthy people across ages (dated by TCRdb to about 2015). The library was produced with 5' RACE. Sequencing was carried out with an Illumina HiSeq 2500. The second PCR ran for about 6 to 11 cycles and used a J-beta primer mix along with a sample-barcoded 5' primer. TCRdb cleaned the public reads at Q25 with fastp, built clones with MiXCR and kept in-frame beta chains. Rows are unified per CDR3 protein, each entry keeping the most common DNA and genes. Within this sample are around 1,700,000 distinct CDR3 sequences, with roughly 28% of them counted one time only. The ten largest clones represent 7.7% of the sample. Sequencing was carried out using blood. These receptors all stem from a woman aged 25 to 39 in good health.

This clonotype turned up a few times. This chain links TRBV29-1 with TRBJ2-7; 8 bases are shared with TRBD1. CDR3 length: 11 amino acids. Germline CDR1 is SQVTM and CDR2 is ANQGSEA. With 7 bases clipped from V and 3 bases from J, the junction kept 2 bases outside the gene matches. The CDR3 DNA reads as TGCAGCGAAGGACAGGGCTACGAGCAGTACTTC. Translated: CSEGQGYEQYF.

V and J are TRBV3-1 and TRBJ2-3, with D tentatively TRBD2 (6 bases). This CDR3 spans 16 amino acids. CDR1 LGHDT and CDR2 YNNKEL come from the germline V gene (reference sequence). Trimming left V 0 bases short and J 5 bases short, with 15 bases between. For the CDR3, the DNA is TGTGCCAGCAGCCAAGATAGGTGGACGGGGGTAGATACGCAGTATTTT. Its protein is CASSQDRWTGVDTQYF.

This clonotype was seen more than once but under ten times. V gene TRBV11-2 combines with J gene TRBJ2-7; 8 bases line up with TRBD2. The V segment lost 6 bases and the J segment 2 bases; nucleotides outside the gene matches: 9. Germline-derived CDR1 and CDR2 are SGHAT and FQNNGV. This CDR3 has 15 amino acids. CDR3 protein: CASSEEGTSPYEQYF. In nucleotides, the CDR3 is TGTGCCAGCAGTGAGGAAGGGACTAGTCCCTACGAGCAGTACTTC.

This clonotype showed up just once. The rearrangement links TRBV12-3 or TRBV12-4 to TRBJ1-1, with D possibly TRBD1 on 5 matching bases. Trimming pared 6 bases from V and 7 bases from J, leaving 15 bases between. The CDR3 spans 13 residues. The CDR3 nucleotides read TGTGCCAGCAGAGGGACGGCCGGGGTTGAAGCTTTCTTT. This codes for CASRGTAGVEAFF.

At least ten counts were recorded for this clonotype. The CDR3 loop reads CASSFGTGFRGEQYF. CDR3 coding DNA: TGTGCCAGCAGTTTTGGGACAGGGTTTCGGGGCGAGCAGTACTTC. V usage is TRBV28 and J usage is TRBJ2-7; 9 bases agree with TRBD1. The CDR3 length is 15 residues. J gave up 6 bases and V 3 bases, and 9 bases lay outside the gene matches. Germline CDR1 MDHEN, CDR2 SYDVKM.

The chain recombines TRBV4-3 with TRBJ1-2; D ambiguous. The V gene's germline CDR1 is LGHNA and CDR2 YSLEER. Trimming took off 1 base at V and 7 bases at J, with 16 bases between the two ends. CDR3 length: 15 residues. CDR3 nucleotides: TGCGCCAGCAGCCAAGTGGCGGAGCAAGGCTGTGGCTACACCTTC. This gives the protein CASSQVAEQGCGYTF.

This clonotype was observed a handful of times. This rearrangement joins TRBV27 to TRBJ2-3, with TRBD1 matching 8 bases. In germline, CDR1 is MNHEY, CDR2 SMNVEV (reference sequence). J was trimmed by 2 bases and V by 5 bases; bases with no gene match: 6. The length of the CDR3 is 15 residues. The CDR3 protein is CASSADRANTDTQYF. The CDR3 DNA reads as TGTGCCAGCAGTGCGGACAGGGCGAACACAGATACGCAGTATTTT.

The chain recombines TRBV11-2 with TRBJ1-4; the D is unclear. Germline V lookup: CDR1 SGHAT, CDR2 FQNNGV. This CDR3 region has 14 residues. Trimming took off 5 bases at V and 8 bases at J, with 15 bases between the two ends. CDR3 amino acids: CASSTSAGGEKLFF. The CDR3 nucleotides read TGTGCCAGCAGCACCTCCGCCGGAGGGGAAAAACTGTTTTTT.

In the case of this clonotype: A read error may be the cause here, since a much bigger clone is one base away. The chain combines TRBV7-9 with TRBJ2-4; tentatively, D is TRBD2 (5 bases). The CDR3 spans 12 residues. Germline loops: CDR1 SEHNR, CDR2 FQNEAQ (reference sequence). The CDR3 region is CASLGGRNIRYF. DNA of the CDR3: TGTGCCAGCTTGGGCGGGCGGAACATTCGGTACTTC.

The V and J genes are TRBV4-1 and TRBJ2-5; TRBD1 aligns across 11 bases. CDR1 and CDR2 (germline): MGHRA, YSYEKL. This CDR3 comprises 16 residues. The J segment lost 2 bases and the V segment lost 3 bases, leaving 5 bases of the junction unmatched. The CDR3 DNA is TGCGCCAGCAGCCAGTGGGACAGGGGGGATCAAGAGACCCAGTACTTC. This sequence encodes CASSQWDRGDQETQYF.